The rows below give T cell receptor beta chains drawn from one sample of a study of molecular identifiers for immune sequencing clone quantification. TCRdb analysed the PCR reads with MiXCR anew, one entry per CDR3 protein. In the table there are over 70,000 distinct CDR3 sequences, nearly 25% of which are singletons. The material sequenced was naive CD8+ T cells from blood, with Jurkat cell RNA spiked in. The receptors shown here come from a human donor in good health. Some libraries in this study had Jurkat cell RNA spiked in. Both conserved end residues are part of each CDR3. Each record gives: D gene, V gene, clone size, J gene, CDR3 DNA, CDR3 protein. D genes are given only for firm matches. The size field is filled for only some rows; it gives once, few, many or a size class.

D: TRBD2; V: TRBV6-5; size: many; J: TRBJ2-1; DNA: TGTGCCAGCAGTTATTATGGGGGGGACAATGAGCAGTTCTTC; CDR3: CASSYYGGDNEQFF
D: -; V: TRBV11-2; size: few; J: TRBJ2-7; DNA: TGTGCCAGCAGCTTAGATGTGTCAGGGCCTATTTCCGAGCAGTACTTC; CDR3: CASSLDVSGPISEQYF
D: -; V: TRBV13; size: many; J: TRBJ1-1; DNA: TGTGCCAGCAGCTTATTATTGGGGGGCGAAGGGAACACTGAAGCTTTCTTT; CDR3: CASSLLLGGEGNTEAFF
D: -; V: TRBV15; size: many; J: TRBJ2-3; DNA: TGTGCCACCAGCAGAGATCTGGGAACTAGCACAGATACGCAGTATTTT; CDR3: CATSRDLGTSTDTQYF
D: -; V: TRBV29-1; size: -; J: TRBJ2-1; DNA: TGCAGCGTTGATGGTGCGACTCTAACCTACAATGAGCAGTTCTTC; CDR3: CSVDGATLTYNEQFF
D: TRBD2; V: TRBV20-1; size: many; J: TRBJ2-7; DNA: TGCAGTGCTAGAGTCACGACTAGCGGGAGAGAGTACGAGCAGTACTTC; CDR3: CSARVTTSGREYEQYF
D: -; V: TRBV7-6; size: -; J: TRBJ2-6; DNA: TGTGCCAGCAGCTCAAGGTCTGGGGCCAACGTCCTGGCTTTC; CDR3: CASSSRSGANVLAF
D: -; V: TRBV12-3/TRBV12-4; size: many; J: TRBJ2-7; DNA: TGTGCCACCCGGCACCGAGGAGACTTTAGCTCCTACGAGCAGTACTTC; CDR3: CATRHRGDFSSYEQYF
D: -; V: TRBV11-2; size: many; J: TRBJ2-1; DNA: TGTGCCAGCAGAACCGACGGGGGCGAGCAGTTCTTC; CDR3: CASRTDGGEQFF
D: TRBD2; V: TRBV27; size: -; J: TRBJ2-5; DNA: TGTGCCAGCAGCGGACTAGCAGGCGCGCCCCAGTACTTC; CDR3: CASSGLAGAPQYF
D: TRBD1; V: TRBV9; size: many; J: TRBJ2-7; DNA: TGTGCCAGCAGCCCACAGGGGGCAGGTGACGAGCAGTACTTC; CDR3: CASSPQGAGDEQYF
D: TRBD1; V: TRBV5-1; size: many; J: TRBJ2-3; DNA: TGCGCCAGCAGCCCTACGGGACAGATGACAGATACGCAGTATTTT; CDR3: CASSPTGQMTDTQYF
D: TRBD2; V: TRBV9; size: many; J: TRBJ2-2; DNA: TGTGCCAGCAGCGCGGGACTAGTGCCCGGGGAGCTGTTTTTT; CDR3: CASSAGLVPGELFF
D: TRBD2; V: TRBV12-3/TRBV12-4; size: few; J: TRBJ2-5; DNA: TGTGCCAGCAGTTTACTTTTTAGCGGGAGAAACCAAGAGACCCAGTACTTC; CDR3: CASSLLFSGRNQETQYF
D: -; V: TRBV14; size: -; J: TRBJ2-7; DNA: TGTGCCAAGAGAACAGGGTCCTACGAGCAGTACTTC; CDR3: CAKRTGSYEQYF
D: TRBD2; V: TRBV6-2/TRBV6-3; size: once; J: TRBJ2-5; DNA: TGTGCCAGCAGTGGAGCTAGCGGGCCCCGGGGCCAGTACTTC; CDR3: CASSGASGPRGQYF
D: TRBD1; V: TRBV11-2; size: -; J: TRBJ2-7; DNA: TGTGCCAGCAGCACCAGACAGGGTTCGACCCACGAGCAGTACTTC; CDR3: CASSTRQGSTHEQYF
D: -; V: TRBV7-9; size: many; J: TRBJ2-7; DNA: TGTGCCAGCAGCTTAGCCCCCCAAGCCCCGCTGGTGCAGTACTTC; CDR3: CASSLAPQAPLVQYF
D: TRBD2; V: TRBV5-3; size: -; J: TRBJ2-3; DNA: TGTGCCAGCAGCCATCCGCGAGGGAGTGGGGGGGAAACTAGCAAAGATACGCAGTATTTT; CDR3: CASSHPRGSGGETSKDTQYF
D: TRBD1; V: TRBV15; size: -; J: TRBJ1-6; DNA: TGTGCCACCAGCAGAGCCGGGACAGGGGGCGAGCCCCTCCACTTT; CDR3: CATSRAGTGGEPLHF
D: TRBD2; V: TRBV20-1; size: many; J: TRBJ2-3; DNA: TGCAGTGCTGGAGAAGGACTAGCGGGGCCCTTCACAGATACGCAGTATTTT; CDR3: CSAGEGLAGPFTDTQYF
D: -; V: TRBV7-3; size: -; J: TRBJ1-2; DNA: TGTGCCAGCAGCTTAGATCCGGGACTTCCTAACTATGGCTACACCTTC; CDR3: CASSLDPGLPNYGYTF
D: -; V: TRBV5-6; size: few; J: TRBJ1-6; DNA: TGTGCCAGCACGGACACTTATAATTCACCCCTCCACTTT; CDR3: CASTDTYNSPLHF
D: -; V: TRBV7-9; size: many; J: TRBJ1-1; DNA: TGTGCCAGCAGCTTAGGGTCTGAAGCTTTCTTT; CDR3: CASSLGSEAFF
D: TRBD2; V: TRBV20-1; size: -; J: TRBJ2-7; DNA: TGCAGTGCTAGAGTGCTAGCGGGAGGGCTTTCCTCCGAGCAGTACTTC; CDR3: CSARVLAGGLSSEQYF
D: TRBD1; V: TRBV19; size: -; J: TRBJ2-3; DNA: TGTGCCAGTAGTATGGTCGGGACAGGGGAAGATACGCAGTATTTT; CDR3: CASSMVGTGEDTQYF
D: TRBD2; V: TRBV28; size: many; J: TRBJ2-3; DNA: TGTGCCAGCAGTCCCGGGACTAAAAGCACAGATACGCAGTATTTT; CDR3: CASSPGTKSTDTQYF
D: -; V: TRBV5-4; size: -; J: TRBJ2-7; DNA: TGTGCCAGCAGCTTTTGGGGAGGAGGCTACGAGCAGTACTTC; CDR3: CASSFWGGGYEQYF
D: TRBD1; V: TRBV9; size: many; J: TRBJ1-1; DNA: TGTGCCAGCAGCGCAGACGCCGGGACAGGGGTTGATGAAGCTTTCTTT; CDR3: CASSADAGTGVDEAFF
D: -; V: TRBV4-1; size: few; J: TRBJ1-3; DNA: TGCGCCAGCAGCCAAGATTGGGGGGCCTCTGGAAACACCATATATTTT; CDR3: CASSQDWGASGNTIYF
D: -; V: TRBV11-2; size: -; J: TRBJ1-1; DNA: TGTGCCAGCAGCCCATTCGGGACTGAAGCTTTCTTT; CDR3: CASSPFGTEAFF
D: -; V: TRBV12-5; size: -; J: TRBJ2-1; DNA: TGTGCTAGTTCCACCAGTAAGGGGCACAATGAGCAGATCTTC; CDR3: CASSTSKGHNEQIF
D: -; V: TRBV30; size: many; J: TRBJ2-4; DNA: TGTGCCTGGAGTTCACCCGGGACCGACATTCAGTACTTC; CDR3: CAWSSPGTDIQYF
D: -; V: TRBV7-9; size: many; J: TRBJ2-7; DNA: TGTGCCAGCAGCCCCAGGGGCTACGAGCAGTACTTC; CDR3: CASSPRGYEQYF
D: -; V: TRBV7-9; size: -; J: TRBJ2-1; DNA: TGTGCCAGCAGCCCACCTAGGTTTGGGCCGAGCTCCTACAATGAGCAGTTCTTC; CDR3: CASSPPRFGPSSYNEQFF
D: -; V: TRBV29-1; size: many; J: TRBJ2-3; DNA: TGCAGCGTTGAAGACTTGGACAGTTCCACAGATACGCAGTATTTT; CDR3: CSVEDLDSSTDTQYF
D: -; V: TRBV7-9; size: -; J: TRBJ1-6; DNA: TGTGCCAGCAGCCCCGTACAGGATTGGGATTCATCCCTCCACTTT; CDR3: CASSPVQDWDSSLHF
D: -; V: TRBV19; size: many; J: TRBJ2-3; DNA: TGTGCCAGTAGCCCGGCGGACTACCCACCAGATACGCAGTATTTT; CDR3: CASSPADYPPDTQYF
D: TRBD1; V: TRBV12-3/TRBV12-4; size: -; J: TRBJ2-5; DNA: TGTGCCAGCAGTCTACAGGGGGCCCAAGAGACCCAGTACTTC; CDR3: CASSLQGAQETQYF
D: -; V: TRBV11-2; size: -; J: TRBJ2-7; DNA: TGTGCCAGCAGCTTAGTTGACGGAGCCTACGAGCAGTACTTC; CDR3: CASSLVDGAYEQYF
D: -; V: TRBV27; size: few; J: TRBJ2-1; DNA: TGTGCCAGCAGTTTAGGCAGGGCCAATGAGCAGTTCTTC; CDR3: CASSLGRANEQFF
D: -; V: TRBV3-1; size: -; J: TRBJ2-5; DNA: TGTGCCAGCAGCACCGACCGAATTTGGGGGACCCAGTACTTC; CDR3: CASSTDRIWGTQYF
D: -; V: TRBV7-9; size: many; J: TRBJ2-3; DNA: TGTGCCAGCAGCGACATAATGGATACGCAGTATTTT; CDR3: CASSDIMDTQYF
D: -; V: TRBV5-4; size: -; J: TRBJ1-1; DNA: TGTGCCAGCAGCACCTGGGGGACACGGAAGCCGAACACTGAAGCTTTCTTT; CDR3: CASSTWGTRKPNTEAFF
D: -; V: TRBV6-2/TRBV6-3; size: -; J: TRBJ2-1; DNA: TGTGCCAGCAGTTACCGGTCTCCGGAGCAGTTCTTC; CDR3: CASSYRSPEQFF
D: -; V: TRBV28; size: -; J: TRBJ2-1; DNA: TGTGCCAGCACCACGACAGGTTACAATGAGCAGTTCTTC; CDR3: CASTTTGYNEQFF